This T cell receptor beta chain was obtained from a study of the immune and genomic landscape of osteosarcoma. V was shortened by 9 bases and J by 5 bases, with 16 bases between the two germline ends. Germline V gives CDR1 LNHNV, CDR2 YYDKDF (reference sequence). The CDR3 covers 13 residues. Primary, local recurrence and metastasis osteosarcoma tumors were taken after treatment from poor-prognosis patients. As concerns this clone: Its matching antigen is unknown.

The protocol was immunoSEQ multiplex PCR, while the TCRdb copy is restricted to in-frame clones and leaves out a portion. The sample includes about 1,300 clones, around 67% seen only once; the top ten take less than 45%. Findings of the study overall: A few cases had a single hyperexpanded clone dominating the repertoire, all with fewer than 100 T-cell clonotypes. Clonality was benchmarked against external normal skin and healthy blood data.

The sample taken for sequencing was metastatic tumor tissue from the lung. V and J are TRBV15 and TRBJ1-2; TRBD1 is a possible D gene (6 bases). The TCR originated in a woman aged 25 to 39 with osteosarcoma. CDR3 nucleotides: TGTGCCACGAGTACCAGGGGAAAATATGGCTACACCTTC. Translating it yields CATSTRGKYGYTF.